This T cell receptor beta chain appears in the sequencing data of a study of shared clonotypes between healthy human individuals (dated by TCRdb to about 2020). Study-wide context: The cohort comprised a couple of women and a few men aged 18 to 49 years. For each donor, three plates each were used for CD4 naive and CD4 memory, two plates were used for CD8 naive, and one plate was used for CD8 memory. The study deeply sequenced blood TCR repertoires of five healthy adults to estimate repertoire size and the extent of clonotype sharing between individuals. To increase sequencing depth and limit assay-specific biases, different laboratories used diverse techniques to prepare libraries and sequence TCR repertoires. Per donor, leukapheresis produced somewhere between about 0.8 and 9 billion PBMCs. General study outcomes and caveats: The small number of donors limited the genetic and exposure-history diversity represented. About 4.5% of naive CD4, around 4% of naive CD8, approximately 2% of memory CD4, and more than 0.35% of memory CD8 clonotypes were shared across several donors. Larger estimated clonotype richness was generally found for naive subsets than for memory subsets. Sampling was restricted to blood, and TCR repertoires in tissues likely differ from the TCR repertoires found in blood. Incomplete sequencing was indicated by rarefaction of sorted-subset datasets, despite the large sequencing depth. Pairwise subsampling led to the expectation that sequencing depth would affect the degree of clonotype sharing among donors. Clonotypes shared by all four sorted-subset donors showed higher generation probabilities than non-shared clonotypes.

Notes on this clone: This receptor's antigen is unknown. Base qualities were left out, and no much larger clone turns up one base away.

Using the deep immunoSEQ assay, TCR CDR3 regions were amplified from genomic DNA by multiplex PCR. Genomic DNA extracted from each cell subset was distributed evenly over all wells of several immunoSEQ 96-well plates, and each plate served as one replicate. Each replicate PCR for sorted subsets received about 200 ng genomic DNA, equal to about 30,000 T cell genomes. Purified libraries were measured with a Qubit 3.0 fluorometer, size-checked on a Bioanalyzer 2100, and measured again with the KAPA Library Quantification kit. Each immunoSEQ 96-well plate was sequenced on its own single-read 150-cycle Illumina NextSeq 550 flow cell. In the authors' own workflow: Because only junctional sequences without quality scores were contained in the immunoSEQ output, filtering matching that applied to full-length reads could not be performed. Sequences were annotated with PyIR, a Python wrapper for IgBLAST v1.9, using IMGT germline references to assign V/J genes and CDR3. Reads with weak V/J assignments (E-value above 1e-6), missing CDR3, stop codons, out-of-frame junctions, or ambiguous translated residues were removed. V3J clonotypes were defined as sequences sharing the same inferred V gene, J gene, and CDR3 amino acid sequence. Percentage overlap between repertoires was computed as shared unique clonotypes divided by the size of the smaller repertoire. Three approaches were used to assess repertoire richness: RTK rarefaction, the Chao1 estimator, and Recon v2.1 estimates of unobserved clonotypes. For all TCRbeta clonotypes obtained by the gDNA method from a few donors, generation probabilities were computed with OLGA. The source is immuneACCESS, and TCRdb retained only in-frame sequences with V and J called. Part of the clones is not carried over; for the studies checked, unresolved V genes explain less than half of this, and the remainder is unexplained. The V and J calls and the clone size are those of that table, but D and trimming were determined from the DNA. The table for this sample lists about 1.5 million clones; around 98% of them were counted only once. Approximately 0.44% of the sample belongs to the ten largest clones.

Donors were healthy HIV-negative adults with no recently reported acute infections or vaccinations. Only Caucasian adults living in Nashville, Tennessee, USA were represented among the donors. CD4+ T cells were enriched by magnetic negative selection; naive cells were then positively selected on CD45RA, and the negative fraction formed the memory subset. Blood was collected by leukapheresis, and PBMCs were isolated by Ficoll-Histopaque density gradient centrifugation and then cryopreserved in liquid nitrogen vapor phase. Purity and quantity of every magnetically sorted T cell population were checked by analytical flow cytometry. Genomic DNA was isolated from every sorted fraction and measured by UV absorbance on a Nanodrop 2000c. Its CDR3 holds 13 amino acids, cysteine through phenylalanine. Just CDR3 DNA is preserved here, 39 bases in frame from base 1. The germline V end is reduced by 7 bases and the J end by 5 bases; junction bases left unmatched: 5. The germline V gene (reference sequence) gives CDR1 as LNHDA and CDR2 as SQIVND.

The receptor was isolated from a man aged 25 to 45 in good health. Sequenced: naive CD4+ T cells sorted from blood. The intended sense of this specimen's cell subset or site label: CD45RA+ positively selected. The V and J genes are TRBV19 and TRBJ2-1, with 7 bases in between that match TRBD2. The bases are TGTGCCAGTAAGGAGGGAGGGAACAATGAGCAGTTCTTC. Its amino acids are CASKEGGNNEQFF.